The 27 T cell receptor beta chains listed next were all sequenced from one sample in a study of response to subunit inactivated influenza vaccine. Using its own MiXCR run on the RT-PCR reads, TCRdb lists one record per CDR3 protein. The top ten clones hold approximately 10% of a sample with more than 450,000 distinct CDR3 sequences, 12% of them seen once. Sequenced here: PBMCs from blood, sampled on the day of vaccination. Source of these receptors: a man aged 50-60 years who received an inactivated influenza vaccine.

CDR3 DNA: TGTGCCAGCAGCTTATTGGGTGGGATAAGCACAGATACGCAGTATTTT. Residues: CASSLLGGISTDTQYF. This chain uses TRBV13 with TRBJ2-3; D unclear. Germline V CDR1 and CDR2: PRHDT, FYEKMQ (reference sequence). The CDR3 length is 16 residues. V shed 2 bases and J shed 0 bases, with 12 bases lying between them.

This clonotype occurred many times. The chain uses TRBV10-3 and TRBJ2-2, with TRBD1 matching over 9 bases. Trimming removed 6 bases from V and 5 bases from J; junction bases left unmatched: 10. CDR3 length: 16 residues. Germline V gives CDR1 ENHRY, CDR2 SYGVKD. The CDR3 bases are TGTGCCATCAGCAAGGGGAGACAGGGGGGAACCGGGGAGCTGTTTTTT. It specifies CAISKGRQGGTGELFF.

This clonotype was observed a handful of times. This sequence joins TRBV5-1 and TRBJ2-3; no clear D. Per germline, CDR1 SGHRS and CDR2 YFSETQ. Trimming removed 4 bases at V and 5 bases at J, with 14 bases between. The CDR3 runs 14 residues. The CDR3 region has the DNA TGCGCCAGCAGCCCCCTTCAAGTAGGAGATACGCAGTATTTT. This codes for CASSPLQVGDTQYF.

This clonotype was seen a few times. This sequence joins TRBV27 and TRBJ2-2; TRBD1 matches at 9 bases. Germline V lookup: CDR1 MNHEY, CDR2 SMNVEV (reference sequence). The V gene end was trimmed by 5 bases and the J gene end by 6 bases; junction bases not matched to a gene: 7. The CDR3 loop spans 15 amino acids. The CDR3 spells CASSRLGQGPGELFF. The CDR3 region has the DNA TGTGCCAGCAGTCGTCTGGGACAGGGCCCCGGGGAGCTGTTTTTT.

This clonotype was counted between two and nine times. J is TRBJ2-7 and V is TRBV4-3; D gene unclear. Germline V gives CDR1 LGHNA, CDR2 YSLEER. Trimming took 0 bases from V and 0 from J, leaving 21 bases between them. The CDR3 spans 19 residues. The CDR3 DNA sequence: TGCGCCAGCAGCCAAGATTGGGCCAGTTATAGCTCGAGCTCCTACGAGCAGTACTTC. Translation gives CASSQDWASYSSSSYEQYF.

In its sample, this clonotype was seen many times. The chain is built from TRBV20-1 and TRBJ2-7; D may be TRBD2 (5 bases). Germline V gene sequence: CDR1 DFQATT, CDR2 SNEGSKA (reference sequence). The CDR3 is made up of 12 amino acids. V was trimmed by 5 bases and J by 4 bases, leaving 12 bases between them. The CDR3, as DNA: TGCAGTGCTGAGGGTCTTAAATACGAGCAGTACTTC. Translated: CSAEGLKYEQYF.

The chain is built from TRBV5-4 and TRBJ2-1; D is perhaps TRBD1 or TRBD2 (5 bases each). V was trimmed by 3 bases and J by 4 bases, leaving 14 bases between them. In germline, CDR1 is SGHNT, CDR2 YYREEE (reference sequence). The CDR3 loop spans 15 amino acids. CDR3 DNA: TGTGCCAGCAGCTCCGGGACCACCGGGTACAATGAGCAGTTCTTC. Translation: CASSSGTTGYNEQFF. Together with reference TRBV5-4 and TRBJ2-1, the CDR3 gives the full variable domain: ETGVTQSPTHLIKTRGQQVTLRCSSQSGHNTVSWYQQALGQGPQFIFQYYREEENGRGNFPPRFSGLQFPNYSSELNVNALELDDSALYLCASSSGTTGYNEQFFGPGTRLTVL.

This chain's CDR3 is CASSRGQMNTEAFF. CDR3 DNA: TGTGCCAGCAGCAGGGGACAGATGAACACTGAAGCTTTCTTT. The rearrangement links TRBV7-2 to TRBJ1-1; 7 bases are a match to TRBD1. The CDR3 is made up of 14 amino acids. In germline, CDR1 is SGHTA, CDR2 FQGNSA. Unmatched junction bases numbered 3, after V lost 5 bases and J lost 0 bases.

This clonotype was seen repeatedly, ten times or more. The chain employs TRBV4-3 and TRBJ2-1; 7 bases align to TRBD2. CDR1 is LGHNA, CDR2 YSLEER, per germline. CDR3 size: 17 residues. The ends lost 0 bases at V and 0 bases at J; junction bases unmatched: 5. The CDR3: CASSQDLGLRSYNEQFF. The DNA of the CDR3 is TGCGCCAGCAGCCAAGATTTGGGACTACGCTCCTACAATGAGCAGTTCTTC.

This clonotype was observed a few times. The CDR3 reads CSGGMGVDEQYF. The CDR3 DNA reads TGCAGCGGGGGTATGGGGGTTGATGAGCAGTACTTC. The V and J genes are TRBV29-1 and TRBJ2-7; D might be TRBD1 or TRBD2, each matching 5 bases. Germline CDR1 is SQVTM and CDR2 is ANQGSEA. The V and J ends lost 7 bases and 7 bases respectively, with 17 bases between them. This CDR3 contains 12 residues.

This clonotype was counted at least ten times. This chain uses TRBV28 with TRBJ1-5; the match to TRBD1 covers 7 bases. CDR3 size: 14 residues. J gave up 6 bases and V 3 bases, and 5 bases lay outside the gene matches. The germline gives CDR1 MDHEN, CDR2 SYDVKM. This CDR3 is CASSLAGGGQPQHF. The DNA of the CDR3 is TGTGCCAGCAGTTTGGCAGGGGGAGGTCAGCCCCAGCATTTT.

V and J are TRBV4-1 and TRBJ1-5; tentatively, D is TRBD1 (6 bases). V was trimmed by 4 bases and J by 1 base, leaving 14 bases between them. The CDR3 contains 16 residues. Germline values: CDR1 MGHRA, CDR2 YSYEKL. CDR3 amino acids: CASSPRGGTSNQPQHF. In nucleotides, the CDR3 is TGCGCCAGCAGCCCAAGAGGAGGGACAAGCAATCAGCCCCAGCATTTT.

This clonotype was picked up a small number of times. This chain uses TRBV20-1 with TRBJ2-2; the D is unclear. Trimming cost V 0 bases and J 0 bases, with 8 bases left between them. CDR1 is DFQATT and CDR2 is SNEGSKA in the germline V gene (reference sequence). The CDR3 is made up of 15 amino acids. The DNA for the CDR3 is TGCAGTGCTAGAGAGACGCAGGCGAACACCGGGGAGCTGTTTTTT. It translates to CSARETQANTGELFF.

The chain joins TRBV9 to TRBJ2-7; 9 bases align to TRBD2. Trimming took 5 bases from V and 2 from J; bases not matched to a gene: 8. The CDR3 runs to 15 residues. Germline V lookup: CDR1 SGDLS, CDR2 YYNGEE. For the CDR3, the DNA is TGTGCCAGCAGTCTAGGGGTAGCGGGGGCCTACGAGCAGTACTTC. Its protein product is CASSLGVAGAYEQYF.

This clonotype was recorded a few times. V and J are TRBV24-1 and TRBJ2-1, with TRBD2 identical over 7 bases. This CDR3 region has 15 residues. J lost 2 bases, V lost 5 bases, and 5 bases had no gene match. Germline V CDR1 and CDR2: KGHDR, SFDVKD. Here the CDR3 DNA reads TGTGCCACCAGTGGCGGGGGTGGTCCCTACAATGAGCAGTTCTTC. Its translation: CATSGGGGPYNEQFF.

The rearrangement uses TRBV7-8 and TRBJ2-3; either TRBD1 or TRBD2 may fit D (6 bases each). Germline lookup yields CDR1 SGHVS and CDR2 FQNEAQ. V gave up 7 bases and J gave up 5 bases, with 16 bases separating them. The CDR3 is 14 amino acids. The CDR3, as DNA: TGTGCCAGCACCCCACCGGGGGCCGGAGATACGCAGTATTTT. Protein: CASTPPGAGDTQYF.

With respect to this clonotype: One junction end disagrees with the germline gene, perhaps due to a read error. The chain recombines TRBV12-3 or TRBV12-4 with TRBJ2-6; the D gene is possibly TRBD1 (5 bases). The CDR3 has 15 residues. The CDR3: CASSFTGSGANVPTF. For the CDR3, the DNA is TGTGCCAGCAGTTTCACCGGCTCTGGGGCCAACGTCCCGACTTTC.

This clonotype has a handful of counts. The chain links TRBV20-1 to TRBJ1-5; D gene unclear. CDR1 is DFQATT, CDR2 SNEGSKA, per germline (reference sequence). The CDR3 loop spans 14 amino acids. V lost 1 base, J lost 2 bases, and 9 bases lay in between. DNA for the CDR3: TGCAGTGCTAGAGGGGTAAGCGGCAATCAGCCCCAGCATTTT. Amino acid sequence: CSARGVSGNQPQHF.

This clonotype was counted many times. The chain combines TRBV20-1 with TRBJ2-7; TRBD1 matches 7 bases. This CDR3 spans 13 amino acids. With 3 bases clipped from V and 4 bases from J, the junction kept 6 bases outside the gene matches. Germline V gene lookup returns CDR1 DFQATT and CDR2 SNEGSKA (reference sequence). The CDR3 region has the DNA TGCAGTGCTAGCCGGGACAGCTTTTACGAGCAGTACTTC. As protein: CSASRDSFYEQYF.

V and J are TRBV7-2 and TRBJ2-7, with D maybe TRBD1 (5 bases). The germline V gene encodes CDR1 SGHTA and CDR2 FQGNSA. There are 13 residues in the CDR3. V lost 8 bases to trimming and J lost 4 bases, with 15 bases between them. CDR3 amino acids: CASSGPFYYEQYF. The CDR3 nucleotides read TGTGCCAGCTCAGGGCCTTTCTATTACGAGCAGTACTTC.

This clonotype came up a few times. The chain joins TRBV20-1 to TRBJ2-7; D might be TRBD1 (5 bases). Between the trimmed V and J ends, which lost 3 bases and 3 bases, there was a span of 12 bases. The CDR3 is 13 amino acids. Germline-derived CDR1 and CDR2 are DFQATT and SNEGSKA (reference sequence). Written as DNA, the CDR3 is TGCAGTGCTAGGGGCCAGGGTATCTACGAGCAGTACTTC. This encodes CSARGQGIYEQYF.

In its sample, this clonotype was seen a few times. V is TRBV20-1 and J is TRBJ2-7; D not resolved. From germline, CDR1 is DFQATT and CDR2 SNEGSKA (reference sequence). This CDR3 contains 14 residues. Between the trimmed V and J ends, which lost 1 base and 5 bases, there was a span of 15 bases. CDR3 DNA sequence: TGCAGTGCTAGAGCCCCGGCTAGAACCCACGAGCAGTACTTC. This translates into CSARAPARTHEQYF.

The rearrangement joins TRBV27 to TRBJ2-2, with 8 bases that match TRBD2. CDR1 and CDR2 (germline): MNHEY, SMNVEV (reference sequence). This CDR3 has 16 residues. J was trimmed by 0 bases and V by 4 bases; bases with no gene match: 4. CDR3 in amino acids: CASSSTSGPNTGELFF. CDR3 DNA: TGTGCCAGCAGTTCTACTAGCGGCCCGAACACCGGGGAGCTGTTTTTT.

The table lists this clonotype with a few counts. The CDR3: CASKTSRQGREQYF. CDR3 nucleotides: TGTGCCAGCAAAACCTCTAGACAGGGAAGAGAGCAGTACTTC. The rearrangement links TRBV28 to TRBJ2-7; 7 bases agree with TRBD1. The CDR3 spans 14 residues. CDR1 is MDHEN, CDR2 SYDVKM, per germline. J was trimmed by 7 bases and V by 7 bases; bases with no gene match: 13.

This clonotype has a count of ten or more. The rearrangement links TRBV7-9 to TRBJ1-2; 7 bases align to TRBD1. The ends lost 5 bases at V and 2 bases at J; junction bases unmatched: 2. This CDR3 spans 13 amino acids. Germline values: CDR1 SEHNR, CDR2 FQNEAQ (reference sequence). In DNA, the CDR3 is TGTGCCAGCAGCGCAGGGGGGAACTATGGCTACACCTTC. Protein: CASSAGGNYGYTF.

This clonotype came up a few times. CDR3 sequence: CASSQEGALAKNIQYF. CDR3 coding DNA: TGTGCCAGCAGCCAAGAGGGGGCCCTAGCCAAAAACATTCAGTACTTC. The gene calls are TRBV3-1 and TRBJ2-4; possible D gene TRBD1, 6 bases. Looked up from germline, CDR1 is LGHDT and CDR2 is YNNKEL (reference sequence). The CDR3 totals 16 residues. V lost 0 bases to trimming and J lost 0 bases, with 9 bases between them.

This chain uses TRBV7-9 with TRBJ2-1; D is possibly TRBD1 (6 bases). The CDR3 totals 15 residues. Germline assignment: CDR1 SEHNR and CDR2 FQNEAQ (reference sequence). The V end was cut by 2 bases, the J end by 0 bases, with 8 bases between. The CDR3 loop reads CASSLLGGSYNEQFF. As DNA, the CDR3 is TGTGCCAGCAGCTTACTAGGGGGCTCCTACAATGAGCAGTTCTTC.